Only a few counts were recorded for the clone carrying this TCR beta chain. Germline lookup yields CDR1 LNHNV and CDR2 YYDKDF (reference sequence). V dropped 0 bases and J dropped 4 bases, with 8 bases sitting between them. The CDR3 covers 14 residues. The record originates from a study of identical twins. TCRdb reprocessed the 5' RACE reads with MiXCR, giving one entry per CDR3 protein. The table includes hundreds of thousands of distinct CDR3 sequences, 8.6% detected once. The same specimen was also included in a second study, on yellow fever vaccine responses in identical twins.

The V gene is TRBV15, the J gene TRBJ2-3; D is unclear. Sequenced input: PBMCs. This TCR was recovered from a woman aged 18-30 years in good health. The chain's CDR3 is CATSRDLAADTQYF. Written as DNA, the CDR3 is TGTGCCACCAGCAGAGATCTTGCGGCAGATACGCAGTATTTT.